These 31 T cell receptor beta chains share one sample of origin, sequenced in a study of CD8 T cells in Susac syndrome. Random-hexamer reverse transcription was applied to roughly 0.5 to 1 ug RNA. MiXCR was run by TCRdb on the immunoSEQ multiplex PCR reads, yielding one entry per CDR3 protein. The table shows roughly 120,000 distinct CDR3 sequences, with approximately 96% occurring only once. Input material: CD4+ T cells from PBMCs. The receptors were gathered from a human donor in good health.

The chain links TRBV4-1 to TRBJ1-5; 9 bases map to TRBD1. This CDR3 contains 17 residues. V dropped 1 base and J dropped 0; count of bases not matched to a gene: 4. Germline CDR1 reads MGHRA; CDR2 reads YSYEKL. Here the CDR3 DNA reads TGCGCCAGCAGCCAAGGGGGACAGGGTGTTAGCAATCAGCCCCAGCATTTT. Protein: CASSQGGQGVSNQPQHF.

This clonotype was detected a few times. CDR3 in DNA: TGTGCCAGCAGTTTATCATCCGGGAGGGAGACCCAGTACTTC. This gives the protein CASSLSSGRETQYF. The V call is TRBV27, the J call TRBJ2-5; 7 bases are shared with TRBD2. The CDR3 length is 14 residues. The V segment lost 0 bases and the J segment 5 bases; nucleotides outside the gene matches: 3. CDR1 MNHEY and CDR2 SMNVEV come from the germline V gene (reference sequence).

The rearrangement uses TRBV19 and TRBJ2-6; 7 positions match TRBD1. In germline, CDR1 is LNHDA, CDR2 SQIVND (reference sequence). J lost 2 bases, V lost 9 bases, and 4 bases had no gene match. The CDR3 has 14 residues. CDR3 amino acids: CASWTGPGANVLTF. The CDR3 nucleotides read TGTGCCAGCTGGACAGGACCTGGGGCCAACGTCCTGACTTTC.

V and J are TRBV28 and TRBJ2-1; no clear D gene. CDR1 and CDR2 from the germline V gene are MDHEN and SYDVKM. There are 15 residues in the CDR3. V lost 7 bases to trimming and J lost 1 base, with 14 bases between them. In nucleotides, the CDR3 is TGTGCCAGCAACCCTAAGATTTTATCCTACAATGAGCAGTTCTTC. Its protein is CASNPKILSYNEQFF.

This clonotype was detected only once. The chain combines TRBV6-2 or TRBV6-3 with TRBJ2-5, with 12 bases identical to TRBD2. Germline V gene sequence: CDR1 MNHEY, CDR2 SVGEGT. This CDR3 region has 16 residues. With V trimmed by 6 bases and J by 6 bases, 11 bases remained unmatched. The CDR3 sequence is CASSRWLAGGPQTQYF. The CDR3, as DNA: TGTGCCAGCAGCCGCTGGCTAGCGGGAGGGCCGCAGACCCAGTACTTC.

CDR3 sequence: CASAPTRASGQETQYF. In DNA form, the CDR3 reads TGTGCCAGCGCCCCGACGAGGGCAAGCGGACAAGAGACCCAGTACTTC. The chain employs TRBV11-2 and TRBJ2-5; D perhaps matches TRBD2 (5 bases). The V end lost 8 bases, the J end lost 2 bases, and 21 bases lay between the germline ends. CDR3 size: 16 residues. Germline-derived CDR1 and CDR2 are SGHAT and FQNNGV.

V gene TRBV30 combines with J gene TRBJ1-5, with D hard to call. Trimming shortened V by 5 bases and J by 7 bases, and 18 bases separated the two germline ends. This CDR3 comprises 14 residues. Germline V gene data show CDR1 as GTSNPN and CDR2 as SVGIG (reference sequence). This CDR3 reads CAWADSDPRQPQHF. CDR3 in DNA: TGTGCCTGGGCAGATAGCGACCCCAGGCAGCCCCAGCATTTT.

J is TRBJ1-4 and V is TRBV15; tentative D call: TRBD1 (5 bases). V was pared by 4 bases and J by 5 bases, with 11 bases between. Germline V gene lookup returns CDR1 LNHNV and CDR2 YYDKDF (reference sequence). The length of the CDR3 is 14 residues. The DNA of the CDR3 is TGTGCCACCAGCATCTCCGGGACGAATGAAAAACTGTTTTTT. Translated, it gives CATSISGTNEKLFF.

The chain joins TRBV10-3 to TRBJ2-3; D gene unclear. Between the trimmed V and J ends, which lost 1 base and 4 bases, there was a span of 9 bases. Germline V gene sequence: CDR1 ENHRY, CDR2 SYGVKD. The length of the CDR3 is 14 residues. The CDR3 here is CAISEWAPSDTQYF. In nucleotides, the CDR3 is TGTGCCATCAGTGAGTGGGCCCCCTCAGATACGCAGTATTTT.

The chain links TRBV29-1 to TRBJ2-7; TRBD2 matches 7 bases. The V gene end was trimmed by 6 bases and the J gene end by 6 bases; junction bases not matched to a gene: 8. Germline CDR1 is SQVTM and CDR2 is ANQGSEA. The CDR3 runs to 12 residues. CDR3 DNA sequence: TGCAGCGTAAGCGGCGGGAGTGGCGAGCAGTACTTC. Amino acid sequence: CSVSGGSGEQYF.

The chain uses TRBV3-1 and TRBJ2-7; no firm D call. This CDR3 comprises 14 residues. Between the trimmed V and J ends, which lost 0 bases and 2 bases, there was a span of 8 bases. Germline lookup yields CDR1 LGHDT and CDR2 YNNKEL (reference sequence). The CDR3 loop is CASSQEPQAYEQYF. The CDR3 nucleotides are TGTGCCAGCAGCCAAGAGCCTCAAGCCTACGAGCAGTACTTC.

This chain links TRBV9 with TRBJ2-1, with D possibly matching TRBD2 (5 bases). The length of the CDR3 is 16 residues. Germline-derived CDR1 and CDR2 are SGDLS and YYNGEE. V was cut by 4 bases and J by 2 bases, with 16 bases left in between. The CDR3 is CASSTRGNPAYNEQFF. The CDR3 DNA reads TGTGCCAGCAGCACCAGAGGGAACCCAGCCTACAATGAGCAGTTCTTC.

This chain uses TRBV5-4 with TRBJ2-3; 9 nucleotides agree with TRBD1. CDR3 length: 15 amino acids. Trimming cost V 3 bases and J 9 bases; bases outside gene matches: 11. Looked up from germline, CDR1 is SGHNT and CDR2 is YYREEE (reference sequence). CDR3 coding DNA: TGTGCCAGCAGCTCCCCGGGACAGGGATATGACACGCAGTATTTT. This codes for CASSSPGQGYDTQYF.

This rearrangement joins TRBV18 to TRBJ2-3; D is unresolved. The CDR3 has 13 amino acids. Looked up from germline, CDR1 is KGHSH and CDR2 is LQKENI. Trimming cost V 2 bases and J 4 bases, with 7 bases left between them. The CDR3 here is CASSPNSADTQYF. DNA of the CDR3: TGTGCCAGCTCACCAAACTCGGCAGATACGCAGTATTTT.

The genes are TRBV7-2 and TRBJ2-7, with a possible D match to TRBD1 (6 bases). There are 17 residues in the CDR3. Deletions cut 0 bases from V and 2 bases from J, with 17 bases between. CDR1 and CDR2 from the germline V gene are SGHTA and FQGNSA. The CDR3 bases are TGTGCCAGCAGCTTAGCGCTCAGGGGTAGGCTTACCTACGAGCAGTACTTC. Protein: CASSLALRGRLTYEQYF.

This chain links TRBV7-9 with TRBJ2-7; 11 bases align to TRBD2. Germline V gene sequence: CDR1 SEHNR, CDR2 FQNEAQ (reference sequence). The J segment lost 1 base and the V segment lost 4 bases, leaving 6 bases of the junction unmatched. The CDR3 loop spans 16 amino acids. The CDR3 DNA sequence: TGTGCCAGCAGCTCCCAAAGGACTAGCGGGTCCTACGAGCAGTACTTC. Protein sequence: CASSSQRTSGSYEQYF.

The chain recombines TRBV23-1 with TRBJ2-2, with TRBD2 identical over 9 bases. TRBV23-1 is an ORF, with its function uncertain. V dropped 0 bases and J dropped 3; count of bases not matched to a gene: 8. CDR3 length: 18 amino acids. The CDR3 spells CASSQSRAGGPDTGELFF. The CDR3 nucleotides are TGCGCCAGCAGTCAATCCCGGGCGGGAGGGCCGGACACCGGGGAGCTGTTTTTT.

The chain recombines TRBV25-1 with TRBJ2-3, with D perhaps TRBD1 (6 bases). V lost 10 bases, J lost 3 bases, and 14 bases lay in between. This CDR3 region has 13 residues. The germline V gene has CDR1 MGHDK and CDR2 SYGVNS. The CDR3 region has the DNA TGTGCCACCTCGACACAGGGAACAGATACGCAGTATTTT. The encoded protein is CATSTQGTDTQYF.

The chain is built from TRBV25-1 and TRBJ1-1; a weak D match, TRBD1 (5 bases). With 6 bases removed from V and 0 bases from J, the gap between germline ends came to 14 bases. Germline CDR1 and CDR2: MGHDK and SYGVNS. The CDR3 is made up of 15 amino acids. The DNA of the CDR3 is TGTGCCAGCAGCGACCCCGGCAGGGTGAACACTGAAGCTTTCTTT. Amino acid sequence: CASSDPGRVNTEAFF.

The chain links TRBV5-1 to TRBJ1-1; 8 nucleotides agree with TRBD1. The CDR3 runs 15 residues. With V trimmed by 2 bases and J by 1 base, 4 bases remained unmatched. Germline V CDR1 and CDR2: SGHRS, YFSETQ. The CDR3 sequence: CASSFSGQGNTEAFF. The DNA for the CDR3 is TGCGCCAGCAGCTTTTCCGGACAGGGGAACACTGAAGCTTTCTTT.

V is TRBV20-1 and J is TRBJ2-4; TRBD1 matches 7 bases. Germline values: CDR1 DFQATT, CDR2 SNEGSKA (reference sequence). The CDR3 has 13 residues. J lost 6 bases, V lost 6 bases, and 8 bases had no gene match. For the CDR3, the DNA is TGCAGTGCACTACAGGGGAAAGGAAACATTCAGTACTTC. Encoded protein: CSALQGKGNIQYF.

V usage is TRBV27 and J usage is TRBJ2-7; 7 bases fit TRBD1. The CDR3 consists of 14 residues. V was clipped by 0 bases and J by 3 bases; unmatched bases: 2. Germline CDR1 is MNHEY and CDR2 is SMNVEV (reference sequence). This CDR3 reads CASSLSRQGYEQYF. CDR3 DNA: TGTGCCAGCAGTTTATCCAGACAGGGCTACGAGCAGTACTTC.

CDR3 sequence: CASRDRTGTGELFF. The CDR3 DNA is TGTGCCAGCAGGGACCGGACAGGGACCGGGGAGCTGTTTTTT. This chain connects TRBV6-5 to TRBJ2-2; 8 nucleotides agree with TRBD1. This CDR3 region has 14 residues. The germline V gene encodes CDR1 MNHEY and CDR2 SVGAGI. V shed 6 bases and J 5 bases; nucleotides not matched to a gene: 5.

The rearrangement links TRBV5-6 to TRBJ2-5; tentatively, D is TRBD1 (6 bases). The CDR3 sequence is 15 residues long. Germline CDR1 and CDR2: SGHDT and YYEEEE. With 2 bases removed from V and 5 bases from J, the gap between germline ends came to 16 bases. DNA of the CDR3: TGTGCCAGCAGCTTCACTGGGGGCGCTTGGGAGACCCAGTACTTC. Encoded protein: CASSFTGGAWETQYF.

The chain recombines TRBV3-1 with TRBJ1-1; perhaps TRBD1 as D (5 bases). V gave up 4 bases and J gave up 8 bases, with 8 bases separating them. This CDR3 has 11 amino acids. Germline CDR1 LGHDT, CDR2 YNNKEL (reference sequence). CDR3 nucleotides: TGTGCCAGCAGCCGCGACAGCGAAGCTTTCTTT. This sequence encodes CASSRDSEAFF.

The chain couples TRBV18 to TRBJ2-7; D not resolved. Germline V gives CDR1 KGHSH, CDR2 LQKENI. Trimming took 2 bases from V and 6 from J, leaving 8 bases between them. CDR3 length: 12 amino acids. The CDR3 sequence: CASSPSIREQYF. As DNA, the CDR3 is TGTGCCAGCTCACCAAGCATCCGCGAGCAGTACTTC.

CDR3 residues: CASSLPRSSYNSPLHF. CDR3 DNA: TGTGCCAGCAGTTTGCCTCGGAGTTCCTATAATTCACCCCTCCACTTT. The chain employs TRBV28 and TRBJ1-6; no clear D. The V end lost 3 bases, the J end lost 1 base, and 10 bases lay between the germline ends. Germline-derived CDR1 and CDR2 are MDHEN and SYDVKM. The CDR3 contains 16 residues.

The chain is built from TRBV6-1 and TRBJ1-2; 9 nucleotides line up with TRBD1. Per the germline V gene, CDR1 is MNHNS and CDR2 is SASEGT. The CDR3 is 16 amino acids. V dropped 5 bases and J dropped 2; count of bases not matched to a gene: 9. The CDR3 reads CASSRNTGGVNYGYTF. The CDR3 nucleotides read TGTGCCAGCAGTCGTAACACAGGGGGCGTCAACTATGGCTACACCTTC.

The chain is built from TRBV4-2 and TRBJ2-1; 9 nucleotides match TRBD2. CDR1 and CDR2 (germline): LGHNA, YNFKEQ. V was pared by 2 bases and J by 3 bases, with 5 bases of the junction left unmatched. The CDR3 covers 16 residues. In DNA, the CDR3 is TGTGCCAGCAGCCAAAGCGGGGGGTCGAACTACAATGAGCAGTTCTTC. Translated: CASSQSGGSNYNEQFF.

The V call is TRBV30, the J call TRBJ2-7; D tentatively reads TRBD1 or TRBD2 (5 bases each). Trimming shortened V by 5 bases and J by 6 bases, and 17 bases separated the two germline ends. Germline assignment: CDR1 GTSNPN and CDR2 SVGIG (reference sequence). The CDR3 consists of 13 residues. CDR3 region: CAWGPGPPLEQYF. CDR3 nucleotide sequence: TGTGCCTGGGGCCCGGGACCCCCCCTCGAGCAGTACTTC.

This chain joins TRBV14 and TRBJ2-7, with D perhaps TRBD1 (5 bases). CDR3 length equals 13 residues. V shed 6 bases and J shed 4 bases, with 13 bases lying between them. The germline CDR1 and CDR2 sequences are SGHDN and FVKESK. CDR3 DNA sequence: TGTGCCAGCAGTCTAGGACACGGGTACGAGCAGTACTTC. Translated, it gives CASSLGHGYEQYF.